This TCR beta chain was retrieved from a study of shared clonotypes between healthy human individuals. Data came from immunoSEQ multiplex PCR; TCRdb stores just in-frame clones and leaves some out. In the table there are about 380,000 clones, around 96% of which are singletons. The V end was cut by 3 bases, the J end by 4 bases, with 7 bases between. Per germline, CDR1 ENHRY and CDR2 SYGVKD. The CDR3 covers 13 residues. This clone was observed once. Input material: memory CD8+ T cells sorted from blood. Noted subset: CD45RO+ cells pooled with CCR7-negative TemRA cells. This sequence originates from a young man in good health. V usage is TRBV10-3 and J usage is TRBJ1-3; unclear D gene. This CDR3 is CAISDGEGNTIYF. The DNA of the CDR3 is TGTGCCATCAGTGATGGTGAGGGAAACACCATATATTTT.